Listed below are T cell receptor beta chains from one sample, sequenced in a study of control samples from healthy donors and cancer patients. The table came from immunoSEQ multiplex PCR; TCRdb's copy has only in-frame clones and leaves some out. The sample has about 200,000 clones; roughly nine tenths are singletons. Sequencing input: blood. The receptors here all came from a young man in good health. Each CDR3 is given with its conserved first and last residue. Fields, in order: D gene, clone size, J gene, V gene, CDR3 length, CDR3 DNA, CDR3 protein. A D gene is named only where the DNA matches it firmly. Clone size, where shown, is once, few, many, or a class for clones that have expanded.

d_call: NA; clone_size: NA; j_call: TRBJ1-1; v_call: TRBV30; cdr3_length: 15; cdr3_nt: TGTGCCTGGAGTGGGGGACACCATAAGAACACTGAAGCTTTCTTT; cdr3_aa: CAWSGGHHKNTEAFF
d_call: TRBD1; clone_size: NA; j_call: TRBJ1-5; v_call: TRBV4-1; cdr3_length: 15; cdr3_nt: TGCGCCAGCAGCCGGACAGGGGATAAGGATCAGCCCCAGCATTTT; cdr3_aa: CASSRTGDKDQPQHF
d_call: NA; clone_size: NA; j_call: TRBJ1-3; v_call: TRBV27; cdr3_length: 17; cdr3_nt: TGTGCCAGCAGCCGCCTTACAGGTCCTAGCTCTGGAAACACCATATATTTT; cdr3_aa: CASSRLTGPSSGNTIYF
d_call: NA; clone_size: NA; j_call: TRBJ1-5; v_call: TRBV6-4; cdr3_length: 11; cdr3_nt: TGTGCAGGGGATAGCAATCAGCCCCAGCATTTT; cdr3_aa: CAGDSNQPQHF
d_call: NA; clone_size: NA; j_call: TRBJ2-7; v_call: TRBV3-1/TRBV3-2; cdr3_length: 14; cdr3_nt: TGTGCCAGCAGCCAATCCCCCTTAGAGTACGAGCAGTACTTC; cdr3_aa: CASSQSPLEYEQYF
d_call: NA; clone_size: NA; j_call: TRBJ1-2; v_call: TRBV29-1; cdr3_length: 10; cdr3_nt: NA; cdr3_aa: CSVGGGITTF
d_call: NA; clone_size: NA; j_call: TRBJ1-4; v_call: TRBV4-1; cdr3_length: 13; cdr3_nt: TGCGCCAGCAGCCAAACTGTACTCGAAAAACTGTTTTTT; cdr3_aa: CASSQTVLEKLFF
d_call: TRBD1; clone_size: NA; j_call: TRBJ1-4; v_call: TRBV5-5; cdr3_length: 16; cdr3_nt: TGTGCCAGCAGCCTACCCCCCGGGACAGGGGGCGAAAAACTGTTTTTT; cdr3_aa: CASSLPPGTGGEKLFF
d_call: NA; clone_size: NA; j_call: TRBJ2-3; v_call: TRBV12-3/TRBV12-4; cdr3_length: 12; cdr3_nt: TGTGCCAGCAGTCCAGGGCTTGATACGCAGTATTTT; cdr3_aa: CASSPGLDTQYF
d_call: NA; clone_size: NA; j_call: TRBJ2-2; v_call: TRBV6-5; cdr3_length: 14; cdr3_nt: TGTGCCAGCAGTTCAGACTATAACACCGGGGAGCTGTTTTTT; cdr3_aa: CASSSDYNTGELFF
d_call: NA; clone_size: once; j_call: TRBJ2-7; v_call: TRBV5-1; cdr3_length: 14; cdr3_nt: TGCGCCAGCAGCTTGGCGTTCGGGGGCTACGAGCAGTACTTC; cdr3_aa: CASSLAFGGYEQYF
d_call: NA; clone_size: NA; j_call: TRBJ1-1; v_call: TRBV6-5; cdr3_length: 14; cdr3_nt: TGTGCCAGCAGTAAACCGCGGACAAACACTGAAGCTTTCTTT; cdr3_aa: CASSKPRTNTEAFF
d_call: NA; clone_size: NA; j_call: TRBJ2-3; v_call: TRBV24-1; cdr3_length: 14; cdr3_nt: TGTGCCACCAGTGATTTGCGGACTACAGATACGCAGTATTTT; cdr3_aa: CATSDLRTTDTQYF
d_call: NA; clone_size: NA; j_call: TRBJ1-1; v_call: TRBV3-1/TRBV3-2; cdr3_length: 13; cdr3_nt: TGTGCCAGCAGCCAAGAGGTTTGGGCTGAAGCTTTCTTT; cdr3_aa: CASSQEVWAEAFF
d_call: NA; clone_size: NA; j_call: TRBJ1-4; v_call: TRBV30; cdr3_length: 15; cdr3_nt: TGTGCCTGGAGTGTACCTGGGAAAAACAATGAAAAACTGTTTTTT; cdr3_aa: CAWSVPGKNNEKLFF
d_call: NA; clone_size: NA; j_call: TRBJ1-4; v_call: TRBV4-1; cdr3_length: 15; cdr3_nt: TGCGCCAGCAGCTCCGAGACAGGAGAAGCGGCAAAACTGTTTTTT; cdr3_aa: CASSSETGEAAKLFF
d_call: TRBD1; clone_size: NA; j_call: TRBJ1-2; v_call: TRBV28; cdr3_length: 15; cdr3_nt: TGTGCCAGCAGTCCCGGGACAGGGGTCCCCTATGGCTACACCTTC; cdr3_aa: CASSPGTGVPYGYTF
d_call: NA; clone_size: NA; j_call: TRBJ1-5; v_call: TRBV1; cdr3_length: 16; cdr3_nt: TGCACCAGCAGCCAGAGACTCCGGGACGGCAATCAGCCCCAGCATTTT; cdr3_aa: CTSSQRLRDGNQPQHF
d_call: NA; clone_size: NA; j_call: TRBJ1-5; v_call: TRBV5-1; cdr3_length: 15; cdr3_nt: TGCGCCAGCAGCTATTCGGGAAATAGCAATCAGCCCCAGCATTTT; cdr3_aa: CASSYSGNSNQPQHF
d_call: NA; clone_size: NA; j_call: TRBJ1-6; v_call: TRBV7-5; cdr3_length: 17; cdr3_nt: TGTGCCAGAAGCTTAGCTACCGGGACAGGGAAAAATTCACCCCTCCACTTT; cdr3_aa: CARSLATGTGKNSPLHF
d_call: NA; clone_size: NA; j_call: TRBJ1-2; v_call: TRBV11-2; cdr3_length: 17; cdr3_nt: TGTGCCAGCAGCTTAGACCCCGCGACAGGATTCAGCTATGGCTACACCTTC; cdr3_aa: CASSLDPATGFSYGYTF
d_call: TRBD2; clone_size: NA; j_call: TRBJ2-2; v_call: TRBV2; cdr3_length: 16; cdr3_nt: TGTGCCAGCATAACTAGCGGGGGCGCGGCCACCGGGGAGCTGTTTTTT; cdr3_aa: CASITSGGAATGELFF
d_call: NA; clone_size: NA; j_call: TRBJ2-3; v_call: TRBV3-1/TRBV3-2; cdr3_length: 14; cdr3_nt: TGTGCCAGCAGCCAAGGTGTGCGGCCAGATACGCAGTATTTT; cdr3_aa: CASSQGVRPDTQYF
d_call: NA; clone_size: NA; j_call: TRBJ1-6; v_call: TRBV28; cdr3_length: 15; cdr3_nt: TGTGCCAGCAGTTCAGGGGTGACGGGGAATTCACCCCTCCACTTT; cdr3_aa: CASSSGVTGNSPLHF
d_call: NA; clone_size: NA; j_call: TRBJ2-7; v_call: TRBV27; cdr3_length: 16; cdr3_nt: TGTGCCAGCAGCCCTTGGGGCAGGGATTACTCCTACGAGCAGTACTTC; cdr3_aa: CASSPWGRDYSYEQYF
d_call: NA; clone_size: NA; j_call: TRBJ2-2; v_call: TRBV20-1; cdr3_length: 12; cdr3_nt: TGCAGTGCTAGTGGCTACGCCGGGGAGCTGTTTTTT; cdr3_aa: CSASGYAGELFF
d_call: NA; clone_size: NA; j_call: TRBJ2-7; v_call: TRBV7-9; cdr3_length: 12; cdr3_nt: TGTGCCAGCGTAGAAGGGGGCTACGAGCAGTACTTC; cdr3_aa: CASVEGGYEQYF
d_call: NA; clone_size: NA; j_call: TRBJ1-5; v_call: TRBV5-4; cdr3_length: 17; cdr3_nt: TGTGCCAGCACCCACCCCCTCTCAGGGACGAGCAATCAGCCCCAGCATTTT; cdr3_aa: CASTHPLSGTSNQPQHF
d_call: NA; clone_size: NA; j_call: TRBJ1-3; v_call: TRBV7-3; cdr3_length: 13; cdr3_nt: TGTGCCAGCAGCGAAAGCTCCGGAAACACCATATATTTT; cdr3_aa: CASSESSGNTIYF
d_call: TRBD2; clone_size: NA; j_call: TRBJ2-1; v_call: TRBV4-2; cdr3_length: 15; cdr3_nt: TGTGCCAGCAGCCTAGGACTAGCGGGGCGGAATGAGCAGTTCTTC; cdr3_aa: CASSLGLAGRNEQFF